This T cell receptor (beta chain) originates from a study of blood T cells in healthy people across ages. Per germline, CDR1 SGDLS and CDR2 YYNGEE. Trimming removed 4 bases from V and 4 bases from J, with 17 bases in between. The CDR3 length is 15 residues. Using a J-beta primer mix together with a sample-barcoded 5' primer, a second PCR was run for roughly 6 to 12 cycles. TCRdb analysed the 5' RACE reads with MiXCR anew, one entry per CDR3 protein. The data show hundreds of thousands of distinct CDR3 sequences, roughly 25% seen once. Another study also made use of these data, one on T cells of mothers and their children.

V and J are TRBV9 and TRBJ1-2; D might be TRBD1 (6 bases). The receptor was derived from a boy between 5 and 17 years old in good health. Material for sequencing was blood. This CDR3 is CASSPLIEGGYGYTF. In DNA form, the CDR3 reads TGTGCCAGCAGCCCCTTAATCGAGGGGGGCTATGGCTACACCTTC.